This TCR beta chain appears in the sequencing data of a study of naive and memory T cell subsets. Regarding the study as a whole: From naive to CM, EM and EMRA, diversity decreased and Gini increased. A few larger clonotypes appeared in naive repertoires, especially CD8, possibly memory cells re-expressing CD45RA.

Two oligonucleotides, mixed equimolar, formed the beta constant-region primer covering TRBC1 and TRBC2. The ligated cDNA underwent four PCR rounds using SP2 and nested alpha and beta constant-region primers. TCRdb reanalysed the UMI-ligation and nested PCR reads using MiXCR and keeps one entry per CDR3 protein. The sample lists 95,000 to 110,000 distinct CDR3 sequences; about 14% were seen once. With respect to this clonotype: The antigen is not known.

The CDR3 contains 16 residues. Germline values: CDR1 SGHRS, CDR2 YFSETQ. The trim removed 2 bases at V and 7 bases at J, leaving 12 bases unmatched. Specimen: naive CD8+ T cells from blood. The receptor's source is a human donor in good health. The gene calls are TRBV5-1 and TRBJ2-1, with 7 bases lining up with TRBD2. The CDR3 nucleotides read TGCGCCAGCAGCTTCTTCGAGGGAGGGCCGGAAAATGAGCAGTTCTTC. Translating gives CASSFFEGGPENEQFF. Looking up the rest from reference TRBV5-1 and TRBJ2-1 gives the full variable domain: KAGVTQTPRYLIKTRGQQVTLSCSPISGHRSVSWYQQTPGQGLQFLFEYFSETQRNKGNFPGRFSGRQFSNSRSEMNVSTLELGDSALYLCASSFFEGGPENEQFFGPGTRLTVL.